This TCR beta chain was identified during a study of control samples from healthy donors and cancer patients. Germline-derived CDR1 and CDR2 are MGHRA and YSYEKL. Trimming took 8 bases from V and 6 from J; bases not matched to a gene: 7. The CDR3 length is 13 residues. Assay used: immunoSEQ multiplex PCR; TCRdb lists only in-frame clones, some missing. Of 160,000 or so clones detected, 80% to 95% appear once; the ten largest clones hold 0.65% to 0.85%. The sequenced sample consisted of blood. The chain uses TRBV4-1 and TRBJ1-5; TRBD1 agrees at 7 bases. This receptor was taken from a woman in her twenties or thirties in good health. The CDR3 sequence: CASGIGGSQPQHF. The CDR3 DNA sequence: TGCGCCAGCGGAATAGGGGGCAGTCAGCCCCAGCATTTT.